This TCR beta chain was identified in a study of shared clonotypes between healthy human individuals. Study observations and caveats: Non-shared clonotypes were found to have lower generation probabilities than the clonotypes that were shared by all four of the sorted-subset donors.

As for this clone: The antigen remains undetermined.

The genomic DNA of each subset was split evenly across several immunoSEQ plates. Profiled with immunoSEQ multiplex PCR; TCRdb holds only in-frame clones, not every one. The sample records about 1,900,000 clones, about 95% being singletons. V was pared by 3 bases and J by 9 bases, with 3 bases of the junction left unmatched. From germline, CDR1 is SGDLS and CDR2 YYNGEE. The CDR3 has 12 amino acids. Naive CD8 cells, CD45RO-negative and positively selected for CCR7, excluded terminally differentiated effector memory CD45RA+ cells. This clonotype was obtained from a man aged 18-30 years in good health. Sequencing input: naive CD8+ T cells sorted from blood. The gene calls are TRBV9 and TRBJ2-1, with 7 bases aligning to TRBD1. In nucleotides, the CDR3 is TGTGCCAGCAGCGGTAGGGGGCTTGAGCAGTTCTTC. It codes for CASSGRGLEQFF.